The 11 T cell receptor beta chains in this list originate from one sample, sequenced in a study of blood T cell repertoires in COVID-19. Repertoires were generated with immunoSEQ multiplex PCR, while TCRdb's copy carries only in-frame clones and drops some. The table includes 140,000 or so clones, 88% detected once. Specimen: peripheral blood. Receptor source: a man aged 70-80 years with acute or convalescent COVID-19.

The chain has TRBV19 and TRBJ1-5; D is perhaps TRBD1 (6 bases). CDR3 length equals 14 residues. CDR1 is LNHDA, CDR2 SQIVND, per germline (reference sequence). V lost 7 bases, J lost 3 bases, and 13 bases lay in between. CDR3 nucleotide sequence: TGTGCCAGTAACGGCCCAGGGGACAATCAGCCCCAGCATTTT. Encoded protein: CASNGPGDNQPQHF.

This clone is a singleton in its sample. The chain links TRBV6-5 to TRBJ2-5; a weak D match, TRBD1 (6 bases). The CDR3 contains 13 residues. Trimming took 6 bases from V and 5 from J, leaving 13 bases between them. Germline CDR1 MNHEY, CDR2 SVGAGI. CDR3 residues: CASSAQGHETQYF. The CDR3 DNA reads TGTGCCAGCAGCGCTCAGGGACACGAGACCCAGTACTTC.

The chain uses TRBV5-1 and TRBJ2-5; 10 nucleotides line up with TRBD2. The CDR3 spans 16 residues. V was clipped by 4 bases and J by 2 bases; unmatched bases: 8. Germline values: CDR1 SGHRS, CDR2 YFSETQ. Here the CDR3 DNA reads TGCGCCAGCAGCCAGAGCGGGGGGGCCTCACAAGAGACCCAGTACTTC. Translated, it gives CASSQSGGASQETQYF.

The CDR3, as DNA: TGTGCCAGCAGCGCACGGGACACGTTCTACGAGCAGTACTTC. Translated: CASSARDTFYEQYF. The J gene is TRBJ2-7, the V gene TRBV9, with a tentative D call TRBD1 (6 bases). Germline-derived CDR1 and CDR2 are SGDLS and YYNGEE. V was trimmed by 3 bases and J by 3 bases, leaving 13 bases between them. The CDR3 totals 14 residues. Variable domain in full (rest from reference TRBV9 and TRBJ2-7): DSGVTQTPKHLITATGQRVTLRCSPRSGDLSVYWYQQSLDQGLQFLIQYYNGEERAKGNILERFSAQQFPDLHSELNLSSLELGDSALYFCASSARDTFYEQYFGPGTRLTVT.

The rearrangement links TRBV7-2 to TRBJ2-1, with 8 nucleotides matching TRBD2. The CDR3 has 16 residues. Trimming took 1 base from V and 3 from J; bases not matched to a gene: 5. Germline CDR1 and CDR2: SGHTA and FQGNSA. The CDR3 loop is CASSLGPGGGYNEQFF. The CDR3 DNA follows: TGTGCCAGCAGCTTAGGTCCGGGAGGGGGCTACAATGAGCAGTTCTTC.

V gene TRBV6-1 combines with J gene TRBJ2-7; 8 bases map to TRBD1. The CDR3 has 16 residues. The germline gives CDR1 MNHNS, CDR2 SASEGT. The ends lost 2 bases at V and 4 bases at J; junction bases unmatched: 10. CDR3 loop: CASSEFSTGDLYEQYF. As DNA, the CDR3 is TGTGCCAGCAGTGAATTCTCGACAGGGGACCTTTACGAGCAGTACTTC.

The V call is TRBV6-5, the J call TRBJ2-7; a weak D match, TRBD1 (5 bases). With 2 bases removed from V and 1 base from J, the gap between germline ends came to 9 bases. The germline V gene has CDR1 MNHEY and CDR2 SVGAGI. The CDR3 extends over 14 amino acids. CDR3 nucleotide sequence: TGTGCCAGCAGTTACGACAGCTCATCCTACGAGCAGTACTTC. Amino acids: CASSYDSSSYEQYF.

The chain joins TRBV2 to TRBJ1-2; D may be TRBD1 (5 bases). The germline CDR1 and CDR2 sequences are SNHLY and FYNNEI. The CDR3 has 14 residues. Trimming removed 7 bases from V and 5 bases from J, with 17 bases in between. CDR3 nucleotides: TGTGCCAGCAAGGAGGAGGAGGGACCTTATGGCTACACCTTC. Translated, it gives CASKEEEGPYGYTF.

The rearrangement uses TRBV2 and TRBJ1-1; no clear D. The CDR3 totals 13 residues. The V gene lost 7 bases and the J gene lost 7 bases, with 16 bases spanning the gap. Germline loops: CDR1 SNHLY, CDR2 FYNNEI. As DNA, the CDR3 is TGTGCCAGCACTTTAAGGACTCGGGGTGAAGCTTTCTTT. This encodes CASTLRTRGEAFF.

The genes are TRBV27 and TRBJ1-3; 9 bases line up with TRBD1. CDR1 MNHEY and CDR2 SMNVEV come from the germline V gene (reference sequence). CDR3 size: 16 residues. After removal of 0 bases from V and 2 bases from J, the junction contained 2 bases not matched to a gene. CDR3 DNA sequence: TGTGCCAGCAGTTTATCTGGGACAGGGACTGGAAACACCATATATTTT. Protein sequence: CASSLSGTGTGNTIYF.

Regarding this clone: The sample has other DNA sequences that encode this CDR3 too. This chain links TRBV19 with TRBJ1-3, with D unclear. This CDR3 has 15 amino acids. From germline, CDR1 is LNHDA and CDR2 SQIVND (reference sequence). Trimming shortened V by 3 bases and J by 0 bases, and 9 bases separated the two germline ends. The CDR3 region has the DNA TGTGCCAGTAGTATCGGGCGGGCCTCTGGAAACACCATATATTTT. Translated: CASSIGRASGNTIYF. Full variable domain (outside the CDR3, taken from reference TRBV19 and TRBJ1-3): DGGITQSPKYLFRKEGQNVTLSCEQNLNHDAMYWYRQDPGQGLRLIYYSQIVNDFQKGDIAEGYSVSREKKESFPLTVTSAQKNPTAFYLCASSIGRASGNTIYFGEGSWLTVV.